The TCR beta chain described here comes from a study of cytomegalovirus exposure and HLA in healthy donors. This clone was detected only once. What it binds is not known. The donors (healthy individuals) were bone marrow donors. The PCR used 60 Vbeta and 13 Jbeta primers. Assay used: immunoSEQ multiplex PCR; TCRdb lists only in-frame clones, some missing. The repertoire holds 120,000 to 150,000 clones, around 79% seen once, with 1.5% to 2% in the top ten. The germline V gene has CDR1 SEHNR and CDR2 FQNEAQ (reference sequence). The CDR3 totals 16 residues. With 4 bases clipped from V and 2 bases from J, the junction kept 5 bases outside the gene matches. Findings of the study overall: In a later analysis, HLA-associated TCR beta chains were more clonally expanded than equally common others. The authors listed around 150 TCR beta chains as cytomegalovirus-associated.

This chain links TRBV7-9 with TRBJ2-3; 11 bases match TRBD2. This receptor was obtained from a woman in her 30s in good health and CMV-seronegative. The sequenced sample was PBMCs. In nucleotides, the CDR3 is TGTGCCAGCAGCTCCCGGACTAGCGGGTACACAGATACGCAGTATTTT. Translating gives CASSSRTSGYTDTQYF.